A single sample gave rise to the 24 T cell receptor beta chains below, sequenced in a study of blood T cells in healthy people across ages. A second PCR of 7 to 11 cycles used a sample-barcoded 5' primer and a J-beta primer mix. TCRdb fed the 5' RACE reads into MiXCR, producing one record per CDR3 protein. This table holds about 800,000 distinct CDR3 sequences, around 45% found once. The sample consisted of blood. The receptors here all came from an elderly man in good health.

In this sample, this clonotype turned up many times. The rearrangement joins TRBV12-3 or TRBV12-4 to TRBJ2-5, with D perhaps matching TRBD1 (6 bases). The CDR3 sequence is 13 residues long. V dropped 5 bases and J dropped 5 bases, with 12 bases sitting between them. DNA for the CDR3: TGTGCCAGCAGTCTCACAGGGCGGGAGACCCAGTACTTC. Its protein product is CASSLTGRETQYF.

The chain joins TRBV7-2 to TRBJ1-2; D might be TRBD1 (5 bases). V was shortened by 5 bases and J by 8 bases, with 15 bases between the two germline ends. The CDR3 has 13 amino acids. Germline V gene lookup returns CDR1 SGHTA and CDR2 FQGNSA. The CDR3: CASSPGRHKGYTF. In DNA, the CDR3 is TGTGCCAGCAGCCCGGGACGGCATAAGGGCTACACCTTC.

At least ten counts were recorded for this clonotype. This rearrangement joins TRBV10-3 to TRBJ2-3; no clear D gene. CDR3 length: 11 residues. Trimming shortened V by 4 bases and J by 4 bases, and 3 bases separated the two germline ends. CDR1 is ENHRY and CDR2 is SYGVKD in the germline V gene. The CDR3 loop reads CAISGPDTQYF. CDR3 sequence (DNA): TGTGCCATCAGTGGACCAGATACGCAGTATTTT.

The gene calls are TRBV2 and TRBJ1-4; the D gene is possibly TRBD1 (5 bases). The V and J ends lost 0 bases and 1 base respectively, with 9 bases between them. Germline V lookup: CDR1 SNHLY, CDR2 FYNNEI. This CDR3 has 16 residues. The CDR3 spells CASSEAGGRTNEKLFF. Written as DNA, the CDR3 is TGTGCCAGCAGTGAAGCGGGGGGAAGAACTAATGAAAAACTGTTTTTT.

This clonotype was counted between two and nine times. The J gene is TRBJ2-5, the V gene TRBV11-3, with 8 bases that match TRBD1. Germline V gene sequence: CDR1 SGHNT, CDR2 YENEEA. The CDR3 length is 14 residues. After removal of 5 bases from V and 3 bases from J, the junction contained 5 bases not matched to a gene. In DNA form, the CDR3 reads TGTGCCAGCAGCCCACGGGACAGGAAAGAGACCCAGTACTTC. Its translation is CASSPRDRKETQYF.

Many counts were recorded for this clonotype. J is TRBJ2-1 and V is TRBV7-2; D is possibly TRBD2 (6 bases). The CDR3 is 15 residues long. Germline V gene data show CDR1 as SGHTA and CDR2 as FQGNSA. V was clipped by 3 bases and J by 2 bases, with 11 bases between them. CDR3: CASSFLAVTYNEQFF. CDR3 DNA: TGTGCCAGCAGCTTTTTAGCGGTTACCTACAATGAGCAGTTCTTC.

Of note for this clonotype: This may arise from a read error, as a much more abundant clone is one base away. The rearrangement joins TRBV7-3 to TRBJ2-3; D may correspond to TRBD1 or TRBD2 (5 bases each). The length of the CDR3 is 13 residues. In germline, CDR1 is SGHTA, CDR2 FQGTGA. Deletions cut 1 base from V and 5 bases from J, with 7 bases between. As DNA, the CDR3 is TGTGCCAGCAGCTTAATGAGGGGAGATACGCAGTATTTT. Protein: CASSLMRGDTQYF. Looking up the rest from reference TRBV7-3 and TRBJ2-3 gives the full variable domain: GAGVSQTPSNKVTEKGKYVELRCDPISGHTALYWYRQSLGQGPEFLIYFQGTGAADDSGLPNDRFFAVRPEGSVSTLKIQRTERGDSAVYLCASSLMRGDTQYFGPGTRLTVL.

This clonotype was recorded a few times. The chain recombines TRBV10-3 with TRBJ2-7; 15 bases align to TRBD2. Per germline, CDR1 ENHRY and CDR2 SYGVKD. J was trimmed by 0 bases and V by 5 bases; bases with no gene match: 8. This CDR3 comprises 18 residues. The CDR3 sequence is CAISPGLAGGTHSYEQYF. CDR3 DNA sequence: TGTGCCATCAGTCCGGGACTAGCGGGAGGAACCCACTCCTACGAGCAGTACTTC.

This clonotype was detected only a few times. CDR3: CASSPRIGETQYF. In nucleotides, the CDR3 is TGTGCCAGCAGCCCGCGGATCGGGGAGACCCAGTACTTC. The genes are TRBV3-1 and TRBJ2-5; D ambiguous. Germline V gene sequence: CDR1 LGHDT, CDR2 YNNKEL (reference sequence). Trimming removed 4 bases at V and 5 bases at J, with 11 bases between. The CDR3 length is 13 residues.

A note on this clonotype: A much larger clone is a single base away; this may be a read error. The chain uses TRBV28 and TRBJ2-7; D is perhaps TRBD2 (6 bases). Trimming took 7 bases from V and 7 from J, leaving 20 bases between them. Germline V gives CDR1 MDHEN, CDR2 SYDVKM. The CDR3 runs to 14 residues. CDR3 coding DNA: TGTGCCAGCACTTTGGGGGGACCCTACAATGAGCAGTACTTC. Translated: CASTLGGPYNEQYF.

V usage is TRBV5-1 and J usage is TRBJ2-5; tentatively, D is TRBD1 (6 bases). Trimming left V 6 bases short and J 4 bases short, with 16 bases between. CDR1 and CDR2 from the germline V gene are SGHRS and YFSETQ. This CDR3 is 14 amino acids long. The CDR3 nucleotides read TGCGCCAGCAAACCCGGACAGCTAAGAGAGACCCAGTACTTC. It yields the protein CASKPGQLRETQYF.

This clonotype was seen ten or more times. The CDR3 is CASSLGSGRNQETQYF. CDR3 nucleotide sequence: TGTGCCAGCAGCTTAGGGAGCGGGAGGAACCAAGAGACCCAGTACTTC. The rearrangement uses TRBV7-3 and TRBJ2-5, with TRBD2 matching 9 bases. The CDR3 spans 16 residues. Losses at the gene ends were 2 bases for V and 0 bases for J; bases not matched to a gene: 4. CDR1 SGHTA and CDR2 FQGTGA come from the germline V gene.

This clonotype was counted at least ten times. The chain recombines TRBV4-3 with TRBJ2-7; D not resolved. This CDR3 has 14 amino acids. CDR1 LGHNA and CDR2 YSLEER come from the germline V gene. Trimming removed 4 bases from V and 1 base from J, with 11 bases in between. The DNA of the CDR3 is TGCGCCAGCAGCCCGCAGCTAGGGTCCTACGAGCAGTACTTC. Amino acid sequence: CASSPQLGSYEQYF.

The rearrangement links TRBV3-1 to TRBJ2-5; 9 bases are shared with TRBD2. The end of the DNA aligns better with TRBJ2-7, so the J call may be wrong. The CDR3 sequence is 14 residues long. Germline assignment: CDR1 LGHDT and CDR2 YNNKEL (reference sequence). This chain's CDR3 is CASSQRLAGSEQYF. In DNA, the CDR3 is TGTGCCAGCAGCCAACGGCTAGCGGGAAGCGAGCAGTACTTC.

The rearrangement uses TRBV20-1 and TRBJ2-1; D perhaps matches TRBD2 (6 bases). V was trimmed by 3 bases and J by 6 bases, leaving 15 bases between them. CDR1 and CDR2 (germline): DFQATT, SNEGSKA (reference sequence). The CDR3 has 14 amino acids. The DNA for the CDR3 is TGCAGTGCTAGTTTGGGAGCGGGCCCCAATGAGCAGTTCTTC. It yields the protein CSASLGAGPNEQFF.

J is TRBJ1-5 and V is TRBV4-3; a possible D gene is TRBD1 (6 bases). V was clipped by 0 bases and J by 7 bases, with 13 bases between them. CDR1 is LGHNA and CDR2 is YSLEER in the germline V gene. The CDR3 spans 15 residues. The CDR3 region has the DNA TGCGCCAGCAGCCAAGATCTAACAGGGTGGCAGCCCCAGCATTTT. Amino acid sequence: CASSQDLTGWQPQHF.

The chain uses TRBV14 and TRBJ2-1; 9 bases align to TRBD2. Germline V lookup: CDR1 SGHDN, CDR2 FVKESK. The CDR3 contains 15 residues. The V and J ends lost 4 bases and 6 bases, in that order; junction bases with no gene match: 7. CDR3: CASSPLAGPTNEQFF. Here the CDR3 DNA reads TGTGCCAGCAGCCCCCTAGCGGGGCCAACCAATGAGCAGTTCTTC.

The chain has TRBV7-9 and TRBJ2-4; TRBD2 agrees at 9 bases. The tail of the sequence fits TRBJ2-7 better, so the J call may be wrong. Germline V CDR1 and CDR2: SEHNR, FQNEAQ (reference sequence). The CDR3 extends over 16 amino acids. CDR3 amino acids: CASSFAGGPLTYEQYF. DNA for the CDR3: TGTGCCAGCAGCTTTGCGGGAGGGCCCTTAACCTACGAGCAGTACTTC.

The genes are TRBV7-2 and TRBJ2-1; 14 nucleotides line up with TRBD2. V lost 5 bases, J lost 8 bases, and 8 bases stayed unmatched. The CDR3 is made up of 16 amino acids. Looked up from germline, CDR1 is SGHTA and CDR2 is FQGNSA. CDR3 sequence reads: CASSRGLAGGYDEQFF. The CDR3 DNA reads TGTGCCAGCAGCCGCGGACTAGCGGGAGGATACGATGAGCAGTTCTTC.

This sequence joins TRBV11-2 and TRBJ2-5, with 11 positions matching TRBD2. Germline V gene data show CDR1 as SGHAT and CDR2 as FQNNGV. This CDR3 has 15 residues. V lost 1 base and J lost 11; bases outside the gene matches: 9. CDR3 in amino acids: CASSLGRLAGQRQYF. CDR3 sequence (DNA): TGTGCCAGCAGCTTAGGCCGACTAGCGGGGCAGAGGCAGTACTTC. The variable domain in full, completed from reference TRBV11-2 and TRBJ2-5, reads EAGVAQSPRYKIIEKRQSVAFWCNPISGHATLYWYQQILGQGPKLLIQFQNNGVVDDSQLPKDRFSAERLKGVDSTLKIQPAKLEDSAVYLCASSLGRLAGQRQYFGPGTRLLVL.

The chain is built from TRBV10-3 and TRBJ1-1; the D is unclear. Trimming pared 8 bases from V and 6 bases from J, leaving 16 bases between. This CDR3 region has 13 residues. The germline V gene encodes CDR1 ENHRY and CDR2 SYGVKD. The CDR3 sequence is CAIANEPRAEAFF. The CDR3 DNA follows: TGTGCCATCGCCAACGAACCCCGAGCTGAAGCTTTCTTT.

V usage is TRBV9 and J usage is TRBJ2-2; unclear D gene. This CDR3 has 15 amino acids. V was pared by 1 base and J by 0 bases, with 7 bases between. Germline assignment: CDR1 SGDLS and CDR2 YYNGEE. The chain's CDR3 is CASSVRGTNTGELFF. CDR3 sequence (DNA): TGTGCCAGCAGCGTACGTGGGACGAACACCGGGGAGCTGTTTTTT.

The chain carries TRBV4-3 and TRBJ2-3; 9 bases agree with TRBD2. CDR1 is LGHNA and CDR2 is YSLEER in the germline V gene. Trimming removed 0 bases from V and 7 bases from J; junction bases left unmatched: 11. The CDR3 runs to 17 residues. This chain's CDR3 is CASSQEEGTSPGHTQYF. CDR3 sequence (DNA): TGCGCCAGCAGCCAAGAGGAGGGGACTAGCCCCGGTCATACGCAGTATTTT.

This clonotype came up a few times. The J gene is TRBJ2-1, the V gene TRBV29-1; a possible D gene is TRBD2 (5 bases). The germline V gene has CDR1 SQVTM and CDR2 ANQGSEA. Trimming left V 4 bases short and J 0 bases short, with 13 bases between. CDR3 size: 15 residues. The CDR3 protein is CSVVGLIRSYNEQFF. DNA of the CDR3: TGCAGCGTTGTTGGACTGATCCGCTCCTACAATGAGCAGTTCTTC.